This T cell receptor (beta chain) was observed in a study of graft-versus-host responses after intestinal transplantation. TCRdb's copy holds only in-frame clones and misses some; the assay was immunoSEQ multiplex PCR. Of fewer than 90,000 clones listed, 94% are singletons. Germline V CDR1 and CDR2: LGHNT, FRNRAP. V dropped 6 bases and J dropped 1; count of bases not matched to a gene: 3. The CDR3 runs to 14 residues. This clone was detected only once. Antigen specificity is unknown. This sequence was found in a human donor who was the organ donor for an intestinal transplant. The chain carries TRBV12-5 and TRBJ2-5; 9 bases agree with TRBD1. This specimen consisted of unstimulated CD4+ T cells sorted from spleen or lymph node cells, obtained before transplant. The CDR3 DNA sequence: TGTGCTAGTGGGTCGGGACAGGGCCAAGAGACCCAGTACTTC. Translation gives CASGSGQGQETQYF.